A single sample is the source of the 3 T cell receptor beta chains below, sequenced in a study of T-cell reconstitution after alpha-beta-depleted transplantation in children. Using unique molecular identifiers, the investigators prepared the TCRbeta library. TCRdb re-called the PCR reads through MiXCR, storing one row per CDR3 protein. The data show approximately 400,000 distinct CDR3 sequences, with under 13% seen just once and 4.5% to 6% held by the top ten. The sequencing here drew on PBMCs from the stem cell graft donor, taken from the stem cell graft. The source is a human donor who donated a stem cell graft to a child with acute myeloid leukemia.

V and J are TRBV20-1 and TRBJ1-2, with 9 bases matching TRBD1. This CDR3 comprises 17 residues. CDR1 is DFQATT, CDR2 SNEGSKA, per germline (reference sequence). The ends lost 6 bases at V and 4 bases at J; junction bases unmatched: 18. This CDR3 is CSASPRDREVGGYGYTF. The CDR3, as DNA: TGCAGTGCGTCACCCCGGGACAGGGAAGTTGGTGGCTATGGCTACACCTTC.

This sequence joins TRBV3-1 and TRBJ2-5; D is perhaps TRBD1 (6 bases). V was clipped by 4 bases and J by 5 bases, with 14 bases between them. Germline CDR1 reads LGHDT; CDR2 reads YNNKEL (reference sequence). The CDR3 is made up of 14 amino acids. The CDR3 sequence is CASSPWGLGETQYF. For the CDR3, the DNA is TGTGCCAGCAGCCCCTGGGGGCTCGGGGAGACCCAGTACTTC.

This CDR3 is CSARSATDNYGYTF. CDR3 sequence (DNA): TGCAGTGCTAGGTCCGCTACCGATAACTATGGCTACACCTTC. The V call is TRBV20-1, the J call TRBJ1-2, with D unresolved. Germline lookup yields CDR1 DFQATT and CDR2 SNEGSKA (reference sequence). The CDR3 runs to 14 residues. V dropped 3 bases and J dropped 1 base, with 12 bases sitting between them.